These 30 T cell receptor beta chains originate from one sample sequenced in a study of CD8+ T cells in alopecia areata. The sequencing template was cDNA reverse transcribed from extracted RNA. TCRdb keeps only in-frame clones here, not all; method: immunoSEQ multiplex PCR. The repertoire holds 200,000 to 250,000 clones, around three fifths seen once, with approximately 1.4% in the top ten. Treatment meaning: oral pan-JAK inhibitor, 5-10 mg twice daily. The starting material was CD4+ T cells sorted from blood, obtained at week 4, from a patient treated with tofacitinib. The receptor source for this set is a human donor with alopecia areata.

This clone showed up just a few times. The rearrangement uses TRBV29-1 and TRBJ1-1, with a possible D match to TRBD1 (6 bases). From germline, CDR1 is SQVTM and CDR2 ANQGSEA. The CDR3 is 12 residues long. V dropped 0 bases and J dropped 6 bases, with 8 bases sitting between them. In DNA, the CDR3 is TGCAGCGTTGAAGATTCAGGGGCTGAAGCTTTCTTT. Translated: CSVEDSGAEAFF.

The V and J genes are TRBV11-2 and TRBJ1-2; D is unresolved. V gave up 4 bases and J gave up 2 bases, with 8 bases separating them. This CDR3 is built from 13 residues. The V gene's germline CDR1 is SGHAT and CDR2 FQNNGV. DNA of the CDR3: TGTGCCAGCAGCTCAGCAGCAAACTATGGCTACACCTTC. It specifies CASSSAANYGYTF.

This clone turned up a few times. The identical CDR3 is also encoded by other nucleotide sequences in the sample. The gene calls are TRBV7-2 and TRBJ2-7; D call uncertain. CDR1 SGHTA and CDR2 FQGNSA come from the germline V gene. Trimming removed 1 base from V and 2 bases from J, with 6 bases in between. The CDR3 runs 13 residues. In nucleotides, the CDR3 is TGTGCCAGCAGCTTAGGAACAGCCTACGAGCAGTACTTC. This sequence encodes CASSLGTAYEQYF.

The rearrangement uses TRBV28 and TRBJ2-7, with D tentatively TRBD1 or TRBD2 (5 bases each). V was cut by 2 bases and J by 2 bases, with 10 bases left in between. CDR1 MDHEN and CDR2 SYDVKM come from the germline V gene. The CDR3 has 14 residues. The CDR3 DNA is TGTGCCAGCAGTTTAGGGACGGTACCCTACGAGCAGTACTTC. Translation gives CASSLGTVPYEQYF.

J is TRBJ2-7 and V is TRBV5-1; 7 bases fit TRBD1. CDR1 and CDR2 from the germline V gene are SGHRS and YFSETQ. The CDR3 covers 16 residues. V gave up 4 bases and J gave up 4 bases; unmatched junction bases: 14. The CDR3 here is CASSPHSGTVVYEQYF. The CDR3 DNA reads as TGCGCCAGCAGCCCGCATTCCGGGACAGTCGTTTACGAGCAGTACTTC.

V usage is TRBV6-5 and J usage is TRBJ2-3; 7 positions match TRBD2. The V segment lost 2 bases and the J segment 2 bases; nucleotides outside the gene matches: 1. The CDR3 contains 14 residues. Germline V gene lookup returns CDR1 MNHEY and CDR2 SVGAGI. In DNA form, the CDR3 reads TGTGCCAGCAGTTACAGCGGGACCACAGATACGCAGTATTTT. Translating gives CASSYSGTTDTQYF.

The CDR3 sequence is CSVDGTGNPEAFF. DNA for the CDR3: TGCAGCGTTGACGGTACAGGGAATCCTGAAGCTTTCTTT. This chain links TRBV29-1 with TRBJ1-1, with D perhaps TRBD1 (6 bases). V was shortened by 3 bases and J by 6 bases, with 14 bases between the two germline ends. Germline V gene data show CDR1 as SQVTM and CDR2 as ANQGSEA. The CDR3 runs to 13 residues.

The gene calls are TRBV2 and TRBJ1-2, with unresolved D. V was cut by 6 bases and J by 2 bases, with 10 bases left in between. The CDR3 runs to 13 residues. Germline loops: CDR1 SNHLY, CDR2 FYNNEI. CDR3: CASRDPLNYGYTF. The CDR3, as DNA: TGTGCCAGCAGAGATCCGCTGAACTATGGCTACACCTTC.

This chain links TRBV15 with TRBJ2-7; 7 nucleotides agree with TRBD1. This CDR3 region has 14 residues. The V gene's germline CDR1 is LNHNV and CDR2 YYDKDF (reference sequence). J was trimmed by 2 bases and V by 5 bases; bases with no gene match: 6. CDR3 coding DNA: TGTGCCACCAGCGCCCTGGGGACAGCCTACGAGCAGTACTTC. It codes for CATSALGTAYEQYF.

The gene calls are TRBV27 and TRBJ1-6; D uncertain. Trimming pared 6 bases from V and 10 bases from J, leaving 19 bases between. Per germline, CDR1 MNHEY and CDR2 SMNVEV (reference sequence). CDR3 length: 15 residues. CDR3 coding DNA: TGTGCCAGCAGCCCCGACCCGGGTAGTAACTCACCCCTCCACTTT. This encodes CASSPDPGSNSPLHF.

Only one count was recorded for this clone. The gene calls are TRBV30 and TRBJ1-1; no clear D. The CDR3 is 14 residues long. The V end lost 1 base, the J end lost 5 bases, and 14 bases lay between the germline ends. CDR1 and CDR2 from the germline V gene are GTSNPN and SVGIG (reference sequence). The CDR3 DNA reads TGTGCCTGGAGTGCGCGCGGCGGGAAAACTGAAGCTTTCTTT. It specifies CAWSARGGKTEAFF.

This clone appeared a few times. CDR3 nucleotides: TGTGCCTGGAACGGCCGACAGAACACTGAAGCTTTCTTT. This sequence encodes CAWNGRQNTEAFF. The chain combines TRBV30 with TRBJ1-1; D is unclear. V lost 4 bases and J 1 base, leaving 10 bases between the germline ends. Germline lookup yields CDR1 GTSNPN and CDR2 SVGIG (reference sequence). CDR3 length equals 13 residues.

This clone has just a few counts. The chain employs TRBV2 and TRBJ1-2, with TRBD1 matching over 11 bases. Losses at the gene ends were 8 bases for V and 2 bases for J; bases not matched to a gene: 7. CDR1 is SNHLY, CDR2 FYNNEI, per germline. This CDR3 spans 15 amino acids. Here the CDR3 DNA reads TGTGCCAGCGGATCGGACAGGGGGCTAAACTATGGCTACACCTTC. Translation gives CASGSDRGLNYGYTF.

This chain joins TRBV27 and TRBJ2-3; 10 bases align to TRBD2. The germline V gene encodes CDR1 MNHEY and CDR2 SMNVEV (reference sequence). The CDR3 spans 16 residues. Trimming cost V 5 bases and J 1 base; bases outside gene matches: 6. This CDR3 is CASSPQLAGGTDTQYF. The CDR3 nucleotides are TGTGCCAGCAGTCCGCAGCTAGCGGGGGGCACAGATACGCAGTATTTT.

This chain connects TRBV30 to TRBJ1-5; perhaps TRBD1 as D (6 bases). Trimming took 1 base from V and 3 from J, leaving 7 bases between them. The germline V gene has CDR1 GTSNPN and CDR2 SVGIG (reference sequence). The CDR3 extends over 13 amino acids. The CDR3: CAWSGQVNQPQHF. The CDR3 bases are TGTGCCTGGAGTGGACAGGTCAATCAGCCCCAGCATTTT.

V and J are TRBV15 and TRBJ2-7, with a weak D call TRBD2 (6 bases). V lost 3 bases, J lost 9 bases, and 18 bases lay in between. The CDR3 covers 14 residues. Germline CDR1 and CDR2: LNHNV and YYDKDF (reference sequence). DNA of the CDR3: TGTGCCACCAGCAGCGGGACTGGGGGTTTGGGGCAGTACTTC. As protein: CATSSGTGGLGQYF. The full variable domain, its missing parts supplied by reference TRBV15 and TRBJ2-7, is DAMVIQNPRYQVTQFGKPVTLSCSQTLNHNVMYWYQQKSSQAPKLLFHYYDKDFNNEADTPDNFQSRRPNTSFCFLDIRSPGLGDTAMYLCATSSGTGGLGQYFGPGTRLTVT.

The gene calls are TRBV7-2 and TRBJ2-7, with a weak D call TRBD2 (6 bases). With 1 base removed from V and 4 bases from J, the gap between germline ends came to 14 bases. The germline V gene encodes CDR1 SGHTA and CDR2 FQGNSA. This CDR3 spans 15 amino acids. CDR3 amino acids: CASSLDIAVAYEQYF. The CDR3 DNA reads TGTGCCAGCAGCTTAGATATAGCGGTGGCTTACGAGCAGTACTTC.

V is TRBV7-2 and J is TRBJ2-7, with 9 bases aligning to TRBD1. Germline-derived CDR1 and CDR2 are SGHTA and FQGNSA. V lost 5 bases, J lost 2 bases, and 7 bases stayed unmatched. The CDR3 is 15 residues long. The CDR3 sequence: CASSRGQGYPYEQYF. DNA for the CDR3: TGTGCCAGCAGCCGAGGACAGGGGTACCCCTACGAGCAGTACTTC.

J is TRBJ2-7 and V is TRBV4-3; D gene ambiguous. Germline loops: CDR1 LGHNA, CDR2 YSLEER. This CDR3 has 13 residues. The germline V and J ends were trimmed by 1 base and 2 bases, with 6 bases remaining between them. CDR3 nucleotide sequence: TGCGCCAGCAGCCAAGGGGTGGCCTACGAGCAGTACTTC. It yields the protein CASSQGVAYEQYF.

The chain links TRBV25-1 to TRBJ2-2; no firm D call. With 4 bases removed from V and 7 bases from J, the gap between germline ends came to 7 bases. Germline V gene sequence: CDR1 MGHDK, CDR2 SYGVNS. The CDR3 contains 12 residues. The CDR3: CASSASIGELFF. The CDR3 bases are TGTGCCAGCAGTGCCAGCATCGGGGAGCTGTTTTTT.

J is TRBJ2-5 and V is TRBV9; D is unresolved. V was pared by 0 bases and J by 3 bases, with 6 bases between. CDR3 length equals 13 residues. Per germline, CDR1 SGDLS and CDR2 YYNGEE. CDR3 protein: CASSVGGKETQYF. CDR3 sequence (DNA): TGTGCCAGCAGCGTAGGTGGGAAAGAGACCCAGTACTTC.

The V gene is TRBV2, the J gene TRBJ1-4; 7 positions agree with TRBD1. The germline V gene has CDR1 SNHLY and CDR2 FYNNEI. CDR3 size: 15 residues. Unmatched junction bases numbered 5, after V lost 4 bases and J lost 3 bases. CDR3 nucleotide sequence: TGTGCCAGCAGTGGATGGACAGGTTCTAATGAAAAACTGTTTTTT. Protein: CASSGWTGSNEKLFF.

The chain carries TRBV6-6 and TRBJ1-6; no clear D. CDR1 is MNHNY, CDR2 SVGAGI, per germline (reference sequence). This CDR3 comprises 13 residues. Trimming took off 6 bases at V and 7 bases at J, with 10 bases between the two ends. The CDR3 region is CASSPRENSPLHF. CDR3 DNA sequence: TGTGCCAGCAGCCCTCGTGAGAATTCACCCCTCCACTTT.

J is TRBJ2-1 and V is TRBV29-1; D remains unclear. The germline V gene encodes CDR1 SQVTM and CDR2 ANQGSEA. The CDR3 has 11 amino acids. The V and J ends lost 2 bases and 10 bases respectively, with 9 bases between them. Here the CDR3 DNA reads TGCAGCGTTGAAACGAAGGTAGAGCAGTTCTTC. It translates to CSVETKVEQFF.

This chain uses TRBV6-6 with TRBJ2-1, with unresolved D. V shed 5 bases and J shed 8 bases, with 7 bases lying between them. The CDR3 runs to 11 residues. Germline values: CDR1 MNHNY, CDR2 SVGAGI (reference sequence). The CDR3 loop is CASSTRDEQFF. DNA for the CDR3: TGTGCCAGCAGTACTCGGGATGAGCAGTTCTTC.

The V and J genes are TRBV29-1 and TRBJ1-2, with D perhaps TRBD1 (5 bases). The germline V gene encodes CDR1 SQVTM and CDR2 ANQGSEA. The CDR3 consists of 12 residues. The ends were cut back, 7 bases at V and 5 bases at J, with 14 bases in the middle. CDR3 sequence: CSAGADSYGYTF. CDR3 coding DNA: TGCAGCGCCGGTGCCGACAGTTATGGCTACACCTTC. Complete variable domain (other parts from reference TRBV29-1 and TRBJ1-2): SAVISQKPSRDICQRGTSLTIQCQVDSQVTMMFWYRQQPGQSLTLIATANQGSEATYESGFVIDKFPISRPNLTFSTLTVSNMSPEDSSIYLCSAGADSYGYTFGSGTRLTVV.

The chain employs TRBV7-3 and TRBJ1-1; D is possibly TRBD1 (5 bases). This CDR3 has 13 residues. CDR1 and CDR2 from the germline V gene are SGHTA and FQGTGA. V dropped 10 bases and J dropped 1 base, with 13 bases sitting between them. The CDR3: CATSQGPNTEAFF. The CDR3 nucleotides are TGTGCCACGTCCCAGGGCCCGAACACTGAAGCTTTCTTT.

The chain joins TRBV15 to TRBJ2-5, with 7 bases fitting TRBD1. Germline V CDR1 and CDR2: LNHNV, YYDKDF (reference sequence). The CDR3 is made up of 14 amino acids. The V and J ends lost 4 bases and 2 bases, in that order; junction bases with no gene match: 4. The CDR3 DNA sequence: TGTGCCACCAGCATCCGCAGGGGGCAAGAGACCCAGTACTTC. Protein product: CATSIRRGQETQYF.

The V gene is TRBV5-6, the J gene TRBJ1-6, with 9 nucleotides matching TRBD1. The CDR3 has 14 amino acids. The germline CDR1 and CDR2 sequences are SGHDT and YYEEEE. V lost 5 bases, J lost 10 bases, and 7 bases stayed unmatched. This CDR3 is CASRQGQGWSPLHF. CDR3 sequence (DNA): TGTGCCAGCAGGCAGGGACAGGGATGGTCACCCCTCCACTTT.

The rearrangement joins TRBV29-1 to TRBJ1-1; D uncertain. The germline gives CDR1 SQVTM, CDR2 ANQGSEA. The CDR3 has 12 residues. Trimming took 6 bases from V and 1 from J, leaving 9 bases between them. The DNA for the CDR3 is TGCAGCGTCGCCCAAACGAACACTGAAGCTTTCTTT. It encodes CSVAQTNTEAFF.